The T cell receptor (beta chain) under discussion was sequenced for a study of T-cell reconstitution after alpha-beta-depleted transplantation in children. This clonotype has ten or more counts. As it was prepared, the TCRbeta library received unique molecular identifiers. Each CDR3 protein gets one entry after TCRdb re-called the PCR reads with MiXCR. The sample lists roughly 220,000 distinct CDR3 sequences, around 9.7% occurring once. The CDR3 covers 15 residues. CDR1 is KGHDR and CDR2 is SFDVKD in the germline V gene. The V gene lost 3 bases and the J gene lost 8 bases, with 16 bases spanning the gap.

The origin of this receptor is a human donor who donated a stem cell graft to a child with SCID. Source: PBMCs from the stem cell graft donor, taken from the stem cell graft. This sequence joins TRBV24-1 and TRBJ2-1, with TRBD2 as a possible D gene (5 bases). CDR3 DNA: TGTGCCACCAGTGATCCCCTGGCCACCGGGGATGAGCAGTTCTTC. Amino acids: CATSDPLATGDEQFF.